This T cell receptor beta chain is drawn from a study of blood T cell repertoires in COVID-19. This CDR3 is 13 amino acids long. V lost 9 bases, J lost 2 bases, and 7 bases stayed unmatched. Generated by immunoSEQ multiplex PCR, the TCRdb table keeps only in-frame clones and is missing some. This sample carries approximately 270,000 clones, 70% to 90% of them seen once, and the ten largest clones take over 4%. This sequence originates from a woman aged 25 to 39 with acute COVID-19. Sequenced: PBMCs or T cells enriched from blood (not recorded which). The chain is built from TRBV12-3 or TRBV12-4 and TRBJ2-7, with 7 bases aligning to TRBD2. The CDR3 DNA is TGTGCCAGTACAGGCGGGAGAGCCTACGAGCAGTACTTC. It is translated as CASTGGRAYEQYF.